These T cell receptor beta chains were read from a single sample in a study of blood T cells in healthy people across ages. TCRdb passed the 5' RACE reads through MiXCR, listing each CDR3 protein once. The sample lists some 760,000 distinct CDR3 sequences; approximately 25% were seen once. These data were also reused for a study on T cells of mothers and their children.

Sequenced material: blood. The source is a boy aged 5-17 years in good health. Each CDR3 is given with its conserved first and last residue. The D gene is left open where the match is weak. Only part of the rows carry a size: once, few, many, or a class if the clone is expanded.

D gene,J gene,V gene,clone size,CDR3 protein,CDR3 DNA
-,TRBJ2-1,TRBV4-3,few,CASSQDRGISYNEQFF,TGCGCCAGCAGCCAAGATCGAGGGATCTCCTACAATGAGCAGTTCTTC
-,TRBJ1-1,TRBV7-9,-,CASSGRDGNTEAFF,TGTGCCAGCAGCGGGAGGGACGGGAACACTGAAGCTTTCTTT
TRBD2,TRBJ2-5,TRBV28,few,CASSFGSSGGETQYF,TGTGCCAGCAGTTTTGGGTCTAGCGGGGGGGAGACCCAGTACTTC
-,TRBJ1-1,TRBV28,few,CASSKYTEAFF,TGTGCCAGCAGTAAGTACACTGAAGCTTTCTTT
-,TRBJ2-5,TRBV12-3/TRBV12-4,-,CASSETGIQETQYF,TGTGCCAGCAGCGAAACAGGGATTCAAGAGACCCAGTACTTC
-,TRBJ2-5,TRBV19,few,CASSIGGAETQYF,TGTGCCAGTAGTATAGGAGGAGCAGAGACCCAGTACTTC
TRBD1,TRBJ1-2,TRBV5-1,-,CASSFGTGNGYTF,TGCGCCAGCAGCTTCGGGACAGGGAATGGCTACACCTTC
TRBD2,TRBJ2-7,TRBV29-1,few,CSVELPGQGGYEQYF,TGCAGCGTTGAATTGCCGGGGCAGGGAGGGTACGAGCAGTACTTC
-,TRBJ2-2,TRBV27,-,CASMAGSAGELFF,TGTGCCAGCATGGCCGGGAGTGCCGGGGAGCTGTTTTTT
TRBD2,TRBJ2-5,TRBV28,-,CASSLSTSGNWETQYF,TGTGCCAGCAGTTTGTCGACTAGCGGGAATTGGGAGACCCAGTACTTC
-,TRBJ1-1,TRBV7-2,once,CASSLVGSYPRNTEAFF,TGTGCCAGCAGCTTAGTTGGGTCGTACCCGAGGAACACTGAAGCTTTCTTT
TRBD1,TRBJ2-1,TRBV29-1,-,CSAVDRTYNEQFF,TGCAGCGCTGTGGACAGGACCTACAATGAGCAGTTCTTC
-,TRBJ1-3,TRBV6-1,few,CASSEAGVSGNTIYF,TGTGCCAGCAGTGAAGCTGGAGTCTCTGGAAACACCATATATTTT
TRBD2,TRBJ2-5,TRBV5-1,-,CASSSGTSGTQYF,TGCGCCAGCAGCTCTGGGACTAGCGGGACCCAGTACTTC
TRBD2,TRBJ2-1,TRBV29-1,few,CSVETGQGAGSYNEQFF,TGCAGCGTTGAAACGGGTCAAGGAGCGGGGTCCTACAATGAGCAGTTCTTC
TRBD1,TRBJ2-7,TRBV15,-,CATSRARTGISYEQYF,TGTGCCACCAGCAGAGCACGGACAGGGATCTCCTACGAGCAGTACTTC
-,TRBJ1-1,TRBV6-1,-,CASIALGQGPMNTEAFF,TGTGCCAGCATCGCCCTCGGGCAAGGACCCATGAACACTGAAGCTTTCTTT
-,TRBJ1-3,TRBV28,-,CASSLPPSSGNTIYF,TGTGCCAGCAGTTTACCACCAAGCTCTGGAAACACCATATATTTT
-,TRBJ2-2,TRBV2,few,CASSEYANTGELFF,TGTGCCAGCAGTGAATACGCGAACACCGGGGAGCTGTTTTTT
TRBD1,TRBJ2-7,TRBV29-1,-,CSAQGQGGAYEQYF,TGCAGCGCACAAGGACAGGGGGGGGCCTACGAGCAGTACTTC
TRBD2,TRBJ2-3,TRBV28,-,CASSLRAGGAWSTDTQYF,TGTGCCAGCAGTTTAAGGGCGGGAGGAGCATGGAGCACAGATACGCAGTATTTT
TRBD2,TRBJ2-3,TRBV9,few,CASSVATLAGSDTQYF,TGTGCCAGCAGCGTAGCTACGCTAGCGGGATCAGATACGCAGTATTTT
-,TRBJ1-1,TRBV20-1,-,CSAGGGNTEAFF,TGCAGTGCTGGGGGGGGAAACACTGAAGCTTTCTTT
-,TRBJ1-4,TRBV4-3,-,CASSQAAAGIAEKLFF,TGCGCCAGCAGCCAAGCAGCGGCAGGTATCGCTGAAAAACTGTTTTTT
-,TRBJ2-7,TRBV29-1,-,CSVVSSEQYF,TGCAGCGTTGTCTCTAGCGAGCAGTACTTC
-,TRBJ2-5,TRBV29-1,-,CSARNFGETQYF,TGCAGCGCCCGAAATTTTGGAGAGACCCAGTACTTC
TRBD1,TRBJ2-1,TRBV20-1,few,CSARDPGQAWYDINEQFF,TGCAGTGCTAGAGATCCGGGACAGGCTTGGTATGACATCAATGAGCAGTTCTTC
-,TRBJ2-3,TRBV7-2,few,CASSLGPRKEDTQYF,TGTGCCAGCAGCTTAGGCCCTAGGAAGGAAGATACGCAGTATTTT
TRBD1,TRBJ2-7,TRBV13,-,CASSVQGLGSYEQYF,TGTGCCAGCAGCGTACAGGGGCTGGGCTCCTACGAGCAGTACTTC
-,TRBJ1-2,TRBV28,few,CASSSFFPGRTTSNYGYTF,TGTGCCAGCAGTTCGTTTTTTCCGGGACGGACGACTTCTAACTATGGCTACACCTTC
TRBD2,TRBJ2-1,TRBV29-1,-,CSVELAGGRNEQFF,TGCAGCGTCGAACTAGCGGGGGGGCGGAATGAGCAGTTCTTC
-,TRBJ2-5,TRBV5-6,-,CASSLFGGTQLEVKTQYF,TGTGCCAGCAGCTTGTTTGGGGGAACCCAACTAGAGGTGAAGACCCAGTACTTC
TRBD2,TRBJ2-1,TRBV13,-,CASSSASGGREQFF,TGTGCCAGCAGCTCGGCTAGCGGGGGGCGTGAGCAGTTCTTC
-,TRBJ2-7,TRBV5-1,-,CASSFRGGGWDEQYF,TGCGCCAGCAGCTTCCGCGGAGGGGGCTGGGACGAGCAGTACTTC
-,TRBJ1-4,TRBV6-1,-,CASSDWGGPEEKLFF,TGTGCCAGCAGTGATTGGGGAGGTCCGGAAGAAAAACTGTTTTTT
TRBD2,TRBJ2-1,TRBV4-3,-,CASSQAASGMFPYNEQFF,TGCGCCAGCAGCCAAGCTGCTAGCGGGATGTTTCCCTACAATGAGCAGTTCTTC
-,TRBJ2-1,TRBV15,-,CATSRDRLAEGGGTYNEQFF,TGTGCCACCAGCAGAGATAGGTTAGCGGAAGGGGGGGGTACCTACAATGAGCAGTTCTTC
-,TRBJ1-2,TRBV3-1,-,CASSQAGARGYTF,TGTGCCAGCAGCCAAGCAGGGGCGAGGGGCTACACCTTC
TRBD1,TRBJ2-1,TRBV4-3,few,CASSQDLTGGLAEQFF,TGCGCCAGCAGCCAAGATTTGACAGGGGGCCTAGCTGAGCAGTTCTTC
TRBD2,TRBJ2-7,TRBV29-1,few,CSGRTSGRSYEQYF,TGCAGCGGTCGGACTAGCGGGCGCTCCTACGAGCAGTACTTC